These 26 T cell receptor beta chains were sequenced from one sample in a study of cytomegalovirus exposure and HLA in healthy donors. Primers for the PCR totalled 60 Vbeta and 13 Jbeta. Measured with immunoSEQ multiplex PCR; TCRdb has only the in-frame clones, and not every one. In the table there are around 130,000 clones, roughly 70% of which are singletons. Specimen: PBMCs. All receptors come from a man aged 30-40 years in good health and CMV-seronegative.

The rearrangement joins TRBV10-3 to TRBJ2-3; D uncertain. This CDR3 is built from 16 residues. V gave up 0 bases and J gave up 4 bases, with 14 bases separating them. The germline V gene encodes CDR1 ENHRY and CDR2 SYGVKD. In DNA, the CDR3 is TGTGCCATCAGTGAGTCCCACGTCCTAACCTCAGATACGCAGTATTTT. The encoded protein is CAISESHVLTSDTQYF.

The chain employs TRBV7-2 and TRBJ2-3; TRBD1 matches 10 bases. The trim removed 2 bases at V and 5 bases at J, leaving 7 bases unmatched. Germline CDR1 SGHTA, CDR2 FQGNSA. The CDR3 contains 16 residues. CDR3 sequence (DNA): TGTGCCAGCAGCTTAAGGGGGACAGGGGTGGGAGATACGCAGTATTTT. It translates to CASSLRGTGVGDTQYF.

The chain has TRBV7-8 and TRBJ1-5; possibly TRBD1 for D (5 bases). The CDR3 loop spans 17 amino acids. V lost 4 bases and J lost 5, with 21 bases in between. CDR1 is SGHVS and CDR2 is FQNEAQ in the germline V gene. The CDR3 DNA reads as TGTGCCAGCAGCTCTTTGACTTGGGGGGGAGGCCATCAGCCCCAGCATTTT. It translates to CASSSLTWGGGHQPQHF.

This clone was counted only a few times. The V and J genes are TRBV18 and TRBJ1-2; D gene ambiguous. V lost 3 bases, J lost 6 bases, and 23 bases lay in between. CDR3 length equals 17 residues. The germline gives CDR1 KGHSH, CDR2 LQKENI. DNA of the CDR3: TGTGCCAGCTCACCTCTAGCACAGTCGACCCCTCTTGATGGCTACACCTTC. It codes for CASSPLAQSTPLDGYTF.

This chain links TRBV27 with TRBJ1-6; D is unclear. Germline CDR1 MNHEY, CDR2 SMNVEV (reference sequence). The ends were cut back, 8 bases at V and 3 bases at J, with 11 bases in the middle. The CDR3 loop spans 14 amino acids. The CDR3 DNA reads TGTGCCAGCGGCTGGAGGGTCTATAATTCACCCCTCCACTTT. Translating gives CASGWRVYNSPLHF.

The gene calls are TRBV5-1 and TRBJ1-1; TRBD1 matches at 8 bases. Germline loops: CDR1 SGHRS, CDR2 YFSETQ. Unmatched junction bases numbered 10, after V lost 4 bases and J lost 8 bases. The CDR3 is 14 amino acids. The DNA of the CDR3 is TGCGCCAGCAGCGTGACAGGGGAAAGTTCCGAAGCTTTCTTT. It codes for CASSVTGESSEAFF.

The genes are TRBV19 and TRBJ1-4, with TRBD1 matching over 9 bases. This CDR3 is built from 14 residues. CDR1 is LNHDA, CDR2 SQIVND, per germline (reference sequence). With V trimmed by 5 bases and J by 8 bases, 6 bases remained unmatched. CDR3 nucleotides: TGTGCCAGTAGTTGGGACAGGGCGGCAGAAAAACTGTTTTTT. It codes for CASSWDRAAEKLFF.

This clone was counted between two and nine times. The chain carries TRBV20-1 and TRBJ2-7, with D unresolved. The CDR3 consists of 11 residues. Germline V gene lookup returns CDR1 DFQATT and CDR2 SNEGSKA (reference sequence). Trimming took 3 bases from V and 3 from J, leaving 6 bases between them. CDR3 sequence: CSARYGYEQYF. The CDR3 DNA follows: TGCAGTGCTAGGTACGGCTACGAGCAGTACTTC.

This sequence joins TRBV29-1 and TRBJ2-1; 7 bases match TRBD1. The CDR3 totals 16 residues. CDR1 is SQVTM, CDR2 ANQGSEA, per germline. V lost 4 bases to trimming and J lost 9 bases; unmatched junction nucleotides: 18. The CDR3 is CSVGPRTGAGGSEQFF. CDR3 bases: TGCAGCGTTGGCCCAAGAACAGGGGCAGGGGGAAGTGAGCAGTTCTTC.

This clone was counted once. This chain joins TRBV5-1 and TRBJ2-7, with 7 bases lining up with TRBD1. The CDR3 loop spans 13 amino acids. CDR1 SGHRS and CDR2 YFSETQ come from the germline V gene. J lost 3 bases, V lost 2 bases, and 2 bases had no gene match. The CDR3 sequence is CASSFDRDYEQYF. The CDR3 coding sequence is TGCGCCAGCAGCTTCGACAGGGACTACGAGCAGTACTTC.

This chain connects TRBV9 to TRBJ2-3; D ambiguous. In germline, CDR1 is SGDLS, CDR2 YYNGEE. The CDR3 has 14 residues. V dropped 0 bases and J dropped 3 bases, with 8 bases sitting between them. The CDR3 sequence is CASSVEVRTDTQYF. Written as DNA, the CDR3 is TGTGCCAGCAGCGTAGAAGTCAGGACAGATACGCAGTATTTT.

Only one count was recorded for this clone. The chain joins TRBV30 to TRBJ2-7; tentatively, D is TRBD1 (5 bases). V lost 2 bases and J lost 3, with 8 bases in between. The CDR3 covers 12 residues. Germline values: CDR1 GTSNPN, CDR2 SVGIG (reference sequence). CDR3 sequence: CAWSWGHYEQYF. The CDR3 bases are TGTGCCTGGAGTTGGGGCCACTACGAGCAGTACTTC.

The rearrangement links TRBV5-1 to TRBJ1-1, with D possibly matching TRBD1 (6 bases). CDR1 is SGHRS and CDR2 is YFSETQ in the germline V gene. Trimming removed 0 bases from V and 4 bases from J, with 13 bases in between. The CDR3 runs to 15 residues. The CDR3 bases are TGCGCCAGCAGCTTGGCCACAGGGAGTGGCACTGAAGCTTTCTTT. Encoded protein: CASSLATGSGTEAFF. Drawing the rest from reference TRBV5-1 and TRBJ1-1, the complete variable domain is KAGVTQTPRYLIKTRGQQVTLSCSPISGHRSVSWYQQTPGQGLQFLFEYFSETQRNKGNFPGRFSGRQFSNSRSEMNVSTLELGDSALYLCASSLATGSGTEAFFGQGTRLTVV.

This chain connects TRBV27 to TRBJ2-2; D may be TRBD1 (6 bases). This CDR3 comprises 16 residues. Germline lookup yields CDR1 MNHEY and CDR2 SMNVEV (reference sequence). The V and J ends lost 11 bases and 6 bases respectively, with 25 bases between them. CDR3 nucleotide sequence: TGTGCCGGCATAAGCCCTTCAGGGGTTTCCGCCGGGGAGCTGTTTTTT. This gives the protein CAGISPSGVSAGELFF.

The chain carries TRBV11-3 and TRBJ2-3, with D unresolved. The germline V and J ends were trimmed by 1 base and 3 bases, with 5 bases remaining between them. Germline CDR1 SGHNT, CDR2 YENEEA. The CDR3 has 13 residues. The CDR3: CASSLVMTDTQYF. In nucleotides, the CDR3 is TGTGCCAGCAGCTTAGTCATGACAGATACGCAGTATTTT.

This clone was picked up a small number of times. This chain uses TRBV30 with TRBJ2-7; the match to TRBD1 covers 8 bases. The CDR3 length is 15 residues. Germline values: CDR1 GTSNPN, CDR2 SVGIG (reference sequence). V was pared by 4 bases and J by 9 bases, with 17 bases of the junction left unmatched. The CDR3 loop is CAWTHRQGTLRGQYF. The CDR3 region has the DNA TGTGCCTGGACCCACCGACAGGGGACCCTTCGTGGGCAGTACTTC.

A single count supports this clone. The chain recombines TRBV30 with TRBJ2-7; 9 bases align to TRBD1. The length of the CDR3 is 13 residues. Germline CDR1 reads GTSNPN; CDR2 reads SVGIG (reference sequence). The junction had 4 bases not matched to a gene; V was cut back by 4 bases and J by 3 bases. The chain's CDR3 is CAWTPGQGYEQYF. CDR3 coding DNA: TGTGCCTGGACACCGGGACAGGGCTACGAGCAGTACTTC.

The chain employs TRBV18 and TRBJ2-7; the D gene is possibly TRBD2 (6 bases). Germline V gives CDR1 KGHSH, CDR2 LQKENI. Trimming stripped 3 bases from V and 2 bases from J, with 11 bases between. The CDR3 sequence is 14 residues long. This chain's CDR3 is CASSPRETTYEQYF. CDR3 in DNA: TGTGCCAGCTCACCCCGGGAGACGACCTACGAGCAGTACTTC.

The chain has TRBV2 and TRBJ2-4; 11 bases align to TRBD2. V lost 4 bases and J lost 8; bases outside the gene matches: 7. Germline V CDR1 and CDR2: SNHLY, FYNNEI. This CDR3 spans 15 amino acids. The CDR3 DNA sequence: TGTGCCAGCAGTGGGTGGGGACTAGCGGAGGACATTCAGTACTTC. The encoded protein is CASSGWGLAEDIQYF.

This clone has just one count. The chain is built from TRBV20-1 and TRBJ2-7; no reliable D call. Trimming stripped 4 bases from V and 3 bases from J, with 7 bases between. Per the germline V gene, CDR1 is DFQATT and CDR2 is SNEGSKA (reference sequence). CDR3 length: 11 amino acids. The CDR3 bases are TGCAGTGCTAATACAGTCTACGAGCAGTACTTC. Translated, it gives CSANTVYEQYF.

The gene calls are TRBV28 and TRBJ2-6, with a possible D match to TRBD1 (5 bases). This CDR3 has 15 amino acids. The germline V gene has CDR1 MDHEN and CDR2 SYDVKM. The V gene lost 4 bases and the J gene lost 2 bases, with 9 bases spanning the gap. DNA of the CDR3: TGTGCCAGCAGTTCCCAGGGAACTGGGGCCAACGTCCTGACTTTC. Translated, it gives CASSSQGTGANVLTF.

This sequence joins TRBV28 and TRBJ2-7, with D tentatively TRBD2 (6 bases). This CDR3 spans 15 amino acids. Trimming removed 2 bases from V and 3 bases from J, with 14 bases in between. CDR1 MDHEN and CDR2 SYDVKM come from the germline V gene. CDR3 sequence (DNA): TGTGCCAGCAGTTTAGTCCGGGACTTCTACTACGAGCAGTACTTC. Its translation: CASSLVRDFYYEQYF.

The rearrangement links TRBV7-8 to TRBJ1-2; the D gene is possibly TRBD1 (6 bases). In germline, CDR1 is SGHVS, CDR2 FQNEAQ. Trimming shortened V by 5 bases and J by 6 bases, and 13 bases separated the two germline ends. The CDR3 has 13 amino acids. CDR3 in amino acids: CASSHTGIHGYTF. CDR3 nucleotide sequence: TGTGCCAGCAGCCATACAGGGATCCATGGCTACACCTTC.

The chain uses TRBV7-6 and TRBJ2-5, with D tentatively TRBD2 (6 bases). Germline V gives CDR1 SGHVS, CDR2 FNYEAQ. The CDR3 has 17 residues. V was cut by 0 bases and J by 2 bases, with 16 bases left in between. CDR3 protein: CASSLAVGAGLQETQYF. The CDR3 DNA reads as TGTGCCAGCAGCTTAGCAGTAGGAGCGGGCCTACAAGAGACCCAGTACTTC.

This clone has just a few counts. The chain is built from TRBV9 and TRBJ2-3; 8 nucleotides line up with TRBD2. Germline loops: CDR1 SGDLS, CDR2 YYNGEE. J was trimmed by 2 bases and V by 3 bases; bases with no gene match: 8. CDR3 length: 16 amino acids. CDR3 amino acids: CASSALAGGTTDTQYF. The CDR3 bases are TGTGCCAGCAGCGCTCTGGCGGGAGGTACCACAGATACGCAGTATTTT.

The rearrangement joins TRBV28 to TRBJ2-5; perhaps TRBD2 as D (6 bases). CDR1 MDHEN and CDR2 SYDVKM come from the germline V gene. The CDR3 loop spans 16 amino acids. The V end was cut by 10 bases, the J end by 5 bases, with 26 bases between. Here the CDR3 reads CAIWDRGVGAGETQYF. DNA for the CDR3: TGTGCCATCTGGGACCGCGGGGTAGGGGCAGGGGAGACCCAGTACTTC.